This T cell receptor (beta chain) was recorded in a study of blood T cells in healthy people across ages. The authors drew about 9.5 milliliters of peripheral blood from each donor. Regarding the study as a whole: Per million T cells, TCR beta diversity dropped about linearly as age rose.

Through a sample-barcoded 5' primer and a J-beta primer mix, a second PCR was run for roughly 6 to 12 cycles. One entry per CDR3 protein results from TCRdb running MiXCR on the 5' RACE reads. The table shows about 1,800,000 distinct CDR3 sequences, with 28% occurring only once. Regarding this clonotype: Its antigen is unknown.

The receptor was isolated from a woman aged 25 to 39 in good health. Sequenced material: blood.

CDR3 residues: CASSSGWEKLFF. CDR3 nucleotide sequence: TGTGCCAGCAGTTCCGGCTGGGAAAAACTGTTTTTT. V is TRBV6-6 and J is TRBJ1-4; D uncertain. V gave up 4 bases and J gave up 8 bases, with 8 bases separating them. This CDR3 has 12 amino acids. Per germline, CDR1 MNHNY and CDR2 SVGAGI (reference sequence).